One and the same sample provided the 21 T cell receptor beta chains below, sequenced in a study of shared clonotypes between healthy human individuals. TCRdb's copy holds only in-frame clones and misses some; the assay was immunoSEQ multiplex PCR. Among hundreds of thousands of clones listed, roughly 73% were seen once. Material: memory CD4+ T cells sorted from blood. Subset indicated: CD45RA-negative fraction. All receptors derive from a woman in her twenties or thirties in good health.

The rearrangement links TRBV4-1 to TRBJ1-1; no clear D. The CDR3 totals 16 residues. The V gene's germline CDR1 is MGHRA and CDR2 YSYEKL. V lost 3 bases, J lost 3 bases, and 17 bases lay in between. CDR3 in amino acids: CASSQVGRKRYTEAFF. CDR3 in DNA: TGCGCCAGCAGCCAGGTCGGACGGAAACGCTACACTGAAGCTTTCTTT.

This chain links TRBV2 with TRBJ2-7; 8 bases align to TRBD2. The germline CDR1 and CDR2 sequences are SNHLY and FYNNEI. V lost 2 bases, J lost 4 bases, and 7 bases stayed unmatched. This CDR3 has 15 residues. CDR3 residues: CASSERGSGGYEQYF. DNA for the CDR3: TGTGCCAGCAGTGAAAGAGGGAGCGGGGGTTACGAGCAGTACTTC.

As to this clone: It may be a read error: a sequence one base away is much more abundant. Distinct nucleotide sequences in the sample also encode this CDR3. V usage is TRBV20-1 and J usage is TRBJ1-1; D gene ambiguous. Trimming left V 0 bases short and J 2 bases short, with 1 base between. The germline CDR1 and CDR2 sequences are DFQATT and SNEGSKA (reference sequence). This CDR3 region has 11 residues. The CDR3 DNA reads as TGCAGTGCTAGAGAAAACACTGAAGCTTTCTTT. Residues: CSARENTEAFF.

The CDR3 protein is CASSWPSGRPENLAKNIQYF. CDR3 DNA sequence: TGTGCCAGCAGTTGGCCTAGCGGGAGACCCGAGAACTTAGCCAAAAACATTCAGTACTTC. The rearrangement joins TRBV28 to TRBJ2-4, with 10 bases aligning to TRBD2. This CDR3 spans 20 amino acids. Germline loops: CDR1 MDHEN, CDR2 SYDVKM. The J segment lost 0 bases and the V segment lost 4 bases, leaving 15 bases of the junction unmatched.

In DNA form, the CDR3 reads TGCGCCAGCACCCCCTGGGTAGGCGGATCGGGGGAGACCCAGTACTTC. It translates to CASTPWVGGSGETQYF. This chain joins TRBV5-1 and TRBJ2-5; the D gene is possibly TRBD2 (5 bases). Trimming stripped 6 bases from V and 5 bases from J, with 23 bases between. The CDR3 totals 16 residues. The germline CDR1 and CDR2 sequences are SGHRS and YFSETQ.

The chain's CDR3 is CASSRDRAKNIQYF. The CDR3 DNA follows: TGCGCCAGCAGCCGGGACAGGGCCAAAAACATTCAGTACTTC. V usage is TRBV4-1 and J usage is TRBJ2-4; 8 bases line up with TRBD1. J gave up 1 base and V 4 bases, and 0 bases lay outside the gene matches. Germline CDR1 is MGHRA and CDR2 is YSYEKL. The CDR3 is 14 amino acids.

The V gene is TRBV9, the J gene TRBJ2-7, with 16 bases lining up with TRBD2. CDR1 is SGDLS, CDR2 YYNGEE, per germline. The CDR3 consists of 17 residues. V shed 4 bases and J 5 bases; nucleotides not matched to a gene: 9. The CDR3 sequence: CASSLGLAGGPGNEQYF. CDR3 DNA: TGTGCCAGCAGCCTGGGACTAGCGGGAGGGCCCGGAAACGAGCAGTACTTC.

The CDR3 spells CAISEGLLAGADTQYF. DNA of the CDR3: TGTGCCATCAGTGAGGGGTTACTAGCGGGGGCAGATACGCAGTATTTT. J is TRBJ2-3 and V is TRBV10-3, with 11 bases identical to TRBD2. Germline V gives CDR1 ENHRY, CDR2 SYGVKD. V lost 2 bases, J lost 4 bases, and 5 bases stayed unmatched. The CDR3 spans 16 residues.

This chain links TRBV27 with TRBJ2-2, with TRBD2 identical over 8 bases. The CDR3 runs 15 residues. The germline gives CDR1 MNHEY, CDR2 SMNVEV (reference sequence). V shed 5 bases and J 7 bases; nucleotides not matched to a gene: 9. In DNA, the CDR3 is TGTGCCAGCAGTACGCGGGGGGCGCTAGTCGGGGAGCTGTTTTTT. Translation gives CASSTRGALVGELFF.

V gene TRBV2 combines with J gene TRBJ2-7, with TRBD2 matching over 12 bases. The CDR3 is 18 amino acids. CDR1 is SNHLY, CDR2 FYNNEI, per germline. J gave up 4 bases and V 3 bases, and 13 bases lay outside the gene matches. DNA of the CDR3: TGTGCCAGCAGTGAGAAGACTAGCGGGAGAAGTAAGAGGTACGAGCAGTACTTC. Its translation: CASSEKTSGRSKRYEQYF.

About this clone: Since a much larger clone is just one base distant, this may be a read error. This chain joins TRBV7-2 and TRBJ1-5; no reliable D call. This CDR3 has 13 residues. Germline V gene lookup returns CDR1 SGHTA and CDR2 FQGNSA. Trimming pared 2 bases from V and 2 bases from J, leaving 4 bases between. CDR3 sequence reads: CASSLYGNQPQHF. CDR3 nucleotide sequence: TGTGCCAGCAGCTTATATGGCAATCAGCCCCAGCATTTT.

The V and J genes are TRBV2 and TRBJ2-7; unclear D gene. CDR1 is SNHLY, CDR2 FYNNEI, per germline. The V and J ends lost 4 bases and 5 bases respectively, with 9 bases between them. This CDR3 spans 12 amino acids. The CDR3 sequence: CASSGRSNEQYF. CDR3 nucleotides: TGTGCCAGCAGTGGCAGGTCCAACGAGCAGTACTTC.

DNA of the CDR3: TGCGCCAGCAGCTTCGAAAGGCGGCCTAATGAAAAACTGTTTTTT. This translates into CASSFERRPNEKLFF. The chain has TRBV5-1 and TRBJ1-4; D gene uncertain. The germline V and J ends were trimmed by 2 bases and 3 bases, with 11 bases remaining between them. CDR1 SGHRS and CDR2 YFSETQ come from the germline V gene. The CDR3 is 15 residues long.

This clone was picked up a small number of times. Written as DNA, the CDR3 is TGTGCCAGCAGCCAAGGGGGTCTAGCAGCTCTGAACACCGGGGAGCTGTTTTTT. This translates into CASSQGGLAALNTGELFF. The chain combines TRBV14 with TRBJ2-2; weak D call: TRBD2 (5 bases). Germline V gene lookup returns CDR1 SGHDN and CDR2 FVKESK. Trimming cost V 1 base and J 1 base, with 16 bases left between them. This CDR3 is built from 18 residues.

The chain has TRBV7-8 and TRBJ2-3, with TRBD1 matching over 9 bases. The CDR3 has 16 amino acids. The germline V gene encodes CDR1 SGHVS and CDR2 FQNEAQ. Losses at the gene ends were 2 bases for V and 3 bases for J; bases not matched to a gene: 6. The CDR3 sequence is CASSLMPGQGTDTQYF. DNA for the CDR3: TGTGCCAGCAGCTTAATGCCGGGACAGGGAACAGATACGCAGTATTTT.

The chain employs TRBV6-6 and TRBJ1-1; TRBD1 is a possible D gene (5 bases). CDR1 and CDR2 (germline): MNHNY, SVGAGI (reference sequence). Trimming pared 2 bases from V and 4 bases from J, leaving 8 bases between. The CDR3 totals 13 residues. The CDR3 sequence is CASSYGGSTEAFF. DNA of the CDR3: TGTGCCAGCAGTTACGGGGGGAGCACTGAAGCTTTCTTT.

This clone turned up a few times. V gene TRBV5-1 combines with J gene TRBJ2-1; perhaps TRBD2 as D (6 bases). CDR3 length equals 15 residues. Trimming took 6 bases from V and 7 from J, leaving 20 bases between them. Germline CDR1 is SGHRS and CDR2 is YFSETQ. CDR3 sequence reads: CASNTQPTSRNEQFF. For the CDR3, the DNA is TGCGCCAGCAATACCCAACCCACTAGCAGAAATGAGCAGTTCTTC.

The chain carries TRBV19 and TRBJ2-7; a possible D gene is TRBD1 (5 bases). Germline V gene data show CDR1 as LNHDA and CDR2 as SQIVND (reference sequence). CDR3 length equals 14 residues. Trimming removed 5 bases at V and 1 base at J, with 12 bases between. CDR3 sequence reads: CASSWGLGSYEQYF. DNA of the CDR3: TGTGCCAGTAGTTGGGGCCTCGGGTCCTACGAGCAGTACTTC.

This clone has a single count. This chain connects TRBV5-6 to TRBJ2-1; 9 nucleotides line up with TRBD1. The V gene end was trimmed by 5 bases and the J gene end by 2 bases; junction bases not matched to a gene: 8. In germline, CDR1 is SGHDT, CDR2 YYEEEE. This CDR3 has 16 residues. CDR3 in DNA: TGTGCCAGCAGTCAGCCGGGACAGGGCCCCTACAATGAGCAGTTCTTC. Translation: CASSQPGQGPYNEQFF.

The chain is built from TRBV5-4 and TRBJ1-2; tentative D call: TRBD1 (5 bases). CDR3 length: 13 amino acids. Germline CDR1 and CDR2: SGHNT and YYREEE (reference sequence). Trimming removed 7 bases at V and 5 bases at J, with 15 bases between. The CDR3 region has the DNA TGTGCCAGCGGCGGCGGACAAGAGTATGGCTACACCTTC. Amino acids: CASGGGQEYGYTF. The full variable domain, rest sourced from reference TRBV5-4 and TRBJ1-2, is ETGVTQSPTHLIKTRGQQVTLRCSSQSGHNTVSWYQQALGQGPQFIFQYYREEENGRGNFPPRFSGLQFPNYSSELNVNALELDDSALYLCASGGGQEYGYTFGSGTRLTVV.

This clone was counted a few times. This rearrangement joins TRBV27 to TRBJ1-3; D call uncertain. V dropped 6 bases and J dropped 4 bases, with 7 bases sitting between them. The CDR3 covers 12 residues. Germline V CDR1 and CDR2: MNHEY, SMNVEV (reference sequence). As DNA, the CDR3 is TGTGCCAGCAGCTCCCCGGGAAACACCATATATTTT. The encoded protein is CASSSPGNTIYF.